This TCR beta chain was documented in a study of post-analysis software for immune sequencing data. The wider study: Relapsing-remitting, secondary progressive and progressive-relapsing multiple sclerosis courses were included. General observations from the study: Patients used roughly five TRBV segments, including TRBV5-6, TRBV5-1 and TRBV20-1, more often than controls.

Trimming cost V 5 bases and J 4 bases; bases outside gene matches: 6. CDR1 is WNHNN and CDR2 is SYGVQD in the germline V gene (reference sequence). This CDR3 is 15 amino acids long. Tagging with unique molecular identifiers was a feature of the TCR beta cDNA libraries. TCRdb called the PCR reads again in MiXCR, with one record for every CDR3 protein. The sample includes around 250,000 distinct CDR3 sequences, 36% seen only once; the top ten take 4% to 5.5%. As to this clonotype: As yet, its antigen is unknown.

Source material: blood. The sequence was collected from a girl aged 10-17 years with multiple sclerosis. V usage is TRBV10-1 and J usage is TRBJ2-1; 9 bases fit TRBD1. CDR3: CASSPGTGRYNEQFF. As DNA, the CDR3 is TGCGCCAGCAGTCCCGGGACAGGGAGATACAATGAGCAGTTCTTC.